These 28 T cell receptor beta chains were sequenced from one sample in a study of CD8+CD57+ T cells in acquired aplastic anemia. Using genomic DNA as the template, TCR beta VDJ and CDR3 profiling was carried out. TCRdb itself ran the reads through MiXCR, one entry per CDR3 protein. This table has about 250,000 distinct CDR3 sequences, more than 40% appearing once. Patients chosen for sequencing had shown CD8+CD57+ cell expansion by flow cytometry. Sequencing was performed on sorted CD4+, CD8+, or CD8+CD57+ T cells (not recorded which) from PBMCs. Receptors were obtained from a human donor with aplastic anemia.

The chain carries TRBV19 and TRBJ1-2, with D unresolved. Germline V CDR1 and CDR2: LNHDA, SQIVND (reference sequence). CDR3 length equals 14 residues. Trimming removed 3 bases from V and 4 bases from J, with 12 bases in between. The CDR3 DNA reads TGTGCCAGTAGTATCTTCCGGGCCTCCTATGGCTACACCTTC. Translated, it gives CASSIFRASYGYTF.

In DNA, the CDR3 is TGTGCCAGCAGTTTGGCCAACAGGGGGTTCAATCAGCCCCAGCATTTT. Its translation is CASSLANRGFNQPQHF. V gene TRBV6-1 combines with J gene TRBJ1-5; 8 bases line up with TRBD1. Germline V gives CDR1 MNHNS, CDR2 SASEGT. J gave up 3 bases and V 5 bases, and 9 bases lay outside the gene matches. The CDR3 is 16 residues long.

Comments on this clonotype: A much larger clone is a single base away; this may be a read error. The CDR3 bases are TGCAGTGCTGGAGATACCGGGTCGGGTCAGCCCCAGCATTTT. Its protein product is CSAGDTGSGQPQHF. The chain employs TRBV20-1 and TRBJ1-5; D unclear. The CDR3 is 14 residues long. Germline V gives CDR1 DFQATT, CDR2 SNEGSKA (reference sequence).

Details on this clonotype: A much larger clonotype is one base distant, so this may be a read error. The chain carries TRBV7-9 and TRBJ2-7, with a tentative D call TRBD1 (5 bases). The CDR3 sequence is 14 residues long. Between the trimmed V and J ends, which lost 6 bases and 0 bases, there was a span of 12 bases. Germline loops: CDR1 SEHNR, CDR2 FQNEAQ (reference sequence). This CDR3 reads CASRADRLSYEQYF. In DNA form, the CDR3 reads TGTGCCAGCAGAGCAGACAGACTCTCCTACGAGCAGTACTTC.

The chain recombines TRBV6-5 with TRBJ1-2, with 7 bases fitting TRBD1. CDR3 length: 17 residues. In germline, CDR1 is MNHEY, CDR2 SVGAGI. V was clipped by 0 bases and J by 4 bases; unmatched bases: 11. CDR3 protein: CASSYSIQGGASYGYTF. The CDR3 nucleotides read TGTGCCAGCAGTTACTCTATCCAAGGGGGCGCAAGCTATGGCTACACCTTC.

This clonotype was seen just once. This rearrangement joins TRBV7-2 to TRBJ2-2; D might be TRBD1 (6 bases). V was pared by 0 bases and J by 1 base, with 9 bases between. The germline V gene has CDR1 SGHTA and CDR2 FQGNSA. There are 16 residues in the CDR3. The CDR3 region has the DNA TGTGCCAGCAGCTTAGCCGGGACATTGAACACCGGGGAGCTGTTTTTT. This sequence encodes CASSLAGTLNTGELFF.

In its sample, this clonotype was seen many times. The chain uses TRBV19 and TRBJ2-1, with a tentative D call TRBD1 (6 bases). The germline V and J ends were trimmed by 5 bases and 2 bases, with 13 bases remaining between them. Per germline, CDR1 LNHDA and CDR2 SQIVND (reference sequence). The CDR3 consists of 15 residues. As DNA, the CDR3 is TGTGCCAGTAGTCCACAGGGAAGACCCTACAATGAGCAGTTCTTC. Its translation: CASSPQGRPYNEQFF. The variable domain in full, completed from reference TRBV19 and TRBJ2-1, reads DGGITQSPKYLFRKEGQNVTLSCEQNLNHDAMYWYRQDPGQGLRLIYYSQIVNDFQKGDIAEGYSVSREKKESFPLTVTSAQKNPTAFYLCASSPQGRPYNEQFFGPGTRLTVL.

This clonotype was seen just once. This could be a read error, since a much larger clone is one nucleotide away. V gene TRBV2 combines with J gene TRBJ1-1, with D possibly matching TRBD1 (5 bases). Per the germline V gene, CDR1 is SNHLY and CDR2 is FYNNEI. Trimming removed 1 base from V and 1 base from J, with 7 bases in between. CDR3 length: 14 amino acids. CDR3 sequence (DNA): TGTGCCAGCAGTGAAGTGGGGGGGAACACTGAAGCTTTCTTT. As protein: CASSEVGGNTEAFF.

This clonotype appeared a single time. DNA of the CDR3: TGTGCCAGCAGTAGGGGCATGAATGAAAAACTGTTTTTT. It specifies CASSRGMNEKLFF. V is TRBV7-8 and J is TRBJ1-4, with D tentatively TRBD1 (5 bases). The CDR3 consists of 13 residues. CDR1 and CDR2 (germline): SGHVS, FQNEAQ. V lost 6 bases and J lost 5, with 10 bases in between.

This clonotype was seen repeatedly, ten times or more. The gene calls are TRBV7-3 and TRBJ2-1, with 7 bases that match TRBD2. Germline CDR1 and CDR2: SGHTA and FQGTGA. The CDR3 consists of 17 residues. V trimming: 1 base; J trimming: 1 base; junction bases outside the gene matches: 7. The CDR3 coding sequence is TGTGCCAGCAGCTTAAGTGTGACTAGCAGGTCCTACAATGAGCAGTTCTTC. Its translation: CASSLSVTSRSYNEQFF.

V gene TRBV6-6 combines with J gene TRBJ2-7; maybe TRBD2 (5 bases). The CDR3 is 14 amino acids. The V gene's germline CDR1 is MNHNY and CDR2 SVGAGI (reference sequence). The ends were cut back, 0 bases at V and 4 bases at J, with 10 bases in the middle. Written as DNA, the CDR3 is TGTGCCAGCAGTTACTCGAGGGCCCGATACGAGCAGTACTTC. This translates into CASSYSRARYEQYF.

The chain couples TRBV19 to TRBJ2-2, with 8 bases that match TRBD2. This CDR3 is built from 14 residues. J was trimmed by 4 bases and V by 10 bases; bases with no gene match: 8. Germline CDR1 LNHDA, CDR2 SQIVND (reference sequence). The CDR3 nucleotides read TGTGCCACCATCCGTAGCGGGGCCACCGGGGAGCTGTTTTTT. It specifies CATIRSGATGELFF.

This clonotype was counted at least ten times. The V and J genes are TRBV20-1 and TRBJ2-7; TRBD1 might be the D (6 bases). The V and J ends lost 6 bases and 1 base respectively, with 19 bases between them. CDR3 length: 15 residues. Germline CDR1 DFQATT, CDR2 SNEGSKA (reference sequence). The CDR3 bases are TGCAGTGCACCTGAGTTGGGGGCGAGGTCCTACGAGCAGTACTTC. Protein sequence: CSAPELGARSYEQYF.

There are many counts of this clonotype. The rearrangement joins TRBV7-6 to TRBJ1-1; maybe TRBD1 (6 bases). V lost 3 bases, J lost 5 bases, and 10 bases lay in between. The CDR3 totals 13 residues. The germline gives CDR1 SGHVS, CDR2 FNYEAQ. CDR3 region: CASSFQGSTEAFF. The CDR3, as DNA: TGTGCCAGCAGCTTTCAGGGGTCTACTGAAGCTTTCTTT.

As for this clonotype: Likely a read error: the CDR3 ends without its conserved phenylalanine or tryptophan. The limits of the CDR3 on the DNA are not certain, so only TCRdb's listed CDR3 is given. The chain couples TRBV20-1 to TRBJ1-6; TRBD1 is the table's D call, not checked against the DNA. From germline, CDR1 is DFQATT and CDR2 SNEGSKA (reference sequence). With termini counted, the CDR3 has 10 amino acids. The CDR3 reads CSARGSGSYS.

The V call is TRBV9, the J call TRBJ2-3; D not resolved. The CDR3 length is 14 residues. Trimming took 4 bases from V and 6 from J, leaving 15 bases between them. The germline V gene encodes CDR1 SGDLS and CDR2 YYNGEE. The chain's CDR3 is CASSPSRSYDTQYF. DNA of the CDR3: TGTGCCAGCAGCCCCTCGAGGAGCTACGATACGCAGTATTTT.

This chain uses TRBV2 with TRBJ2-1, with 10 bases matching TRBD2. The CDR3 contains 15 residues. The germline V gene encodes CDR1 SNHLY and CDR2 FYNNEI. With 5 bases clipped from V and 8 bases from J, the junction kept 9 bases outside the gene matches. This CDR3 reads CASSTSGGAVYEQFF. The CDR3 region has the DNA TGTGCCAGCAGTACAAGCGGGGGGGCGGTTTATGAGCAGTTCTTC.

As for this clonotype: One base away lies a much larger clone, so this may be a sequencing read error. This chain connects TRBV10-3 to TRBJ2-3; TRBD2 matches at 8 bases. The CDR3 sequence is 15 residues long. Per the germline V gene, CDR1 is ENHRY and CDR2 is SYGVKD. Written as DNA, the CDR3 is TGTGCCAGCAGTTACGGCGGGGGGACCACAGATACGCAGTATTTT. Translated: CASSYGGGTTDTQYF.

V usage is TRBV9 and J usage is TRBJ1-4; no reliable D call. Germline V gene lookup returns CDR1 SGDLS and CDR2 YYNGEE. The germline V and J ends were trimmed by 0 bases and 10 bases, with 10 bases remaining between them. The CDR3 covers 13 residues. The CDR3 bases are TGTGCCAGCAGCGTAGGCCAGAGTGGAAAACTGTTTTTT. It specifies CASSVGQSGKLFF.

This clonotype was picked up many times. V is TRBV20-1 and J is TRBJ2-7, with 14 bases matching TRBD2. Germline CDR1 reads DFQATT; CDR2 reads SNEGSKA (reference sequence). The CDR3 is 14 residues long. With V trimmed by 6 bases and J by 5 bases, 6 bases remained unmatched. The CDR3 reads CSADGLAGGNEQYF. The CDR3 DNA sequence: TGCAGTGCGGACGGACTAGCGGGAGGTAACGAGCAGTACTTC.

The CDR3 reads CSARPGFPRVAGGTRGNEQFF. CDR3 in DNA: TGCAGTGCCCGTCCGGGATTCCCAAGGGTAGCGGGAGGGACCCGGGGGAATGAGCAGTTCTTC. The genes are TRBV20-1 and TRBJ2-1, with 11 positions matching TRBD2. Germline lookup yields CDR1 DFQATT and CDR2 SNEGSKA (reference sequence). V lost 6 bases, J lost 7 bases, and 29 bases stayed unmatched. The CDR3 runs 21 residues.

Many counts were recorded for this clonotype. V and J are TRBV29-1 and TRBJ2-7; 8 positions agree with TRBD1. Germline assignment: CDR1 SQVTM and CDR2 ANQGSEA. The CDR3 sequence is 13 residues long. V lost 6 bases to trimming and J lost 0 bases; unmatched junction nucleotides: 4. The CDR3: CSVVDRDSYEQYF. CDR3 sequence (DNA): TGCAGCGTCGTGGACAGGGACTCCTACGAGCAGTACTTC.

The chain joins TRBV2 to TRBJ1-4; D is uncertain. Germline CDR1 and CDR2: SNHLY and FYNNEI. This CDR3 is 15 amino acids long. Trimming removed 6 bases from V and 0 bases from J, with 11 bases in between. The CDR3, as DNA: TGTGCCAGCAGGATGGCGGCATCAACTAATGAAAAACTGTTTTTT. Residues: CASRMAASTNEKLFF.

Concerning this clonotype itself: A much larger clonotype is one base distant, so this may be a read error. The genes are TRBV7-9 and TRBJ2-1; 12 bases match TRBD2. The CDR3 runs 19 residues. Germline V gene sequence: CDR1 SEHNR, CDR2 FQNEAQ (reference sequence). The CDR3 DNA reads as TGTGCCAGCAGCTTAATGAGGCTAGCGGGGGGGCGTTCCTACAATGAGCAGCTCTTC. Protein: CASSLMRLAGGRSYNEQLF. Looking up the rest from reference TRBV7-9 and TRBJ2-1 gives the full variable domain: DTGVSQNPRHKITKRGQNVTFRCDPISEHNRLYWYRQTLGQGPEFLTYFQNEAQLEKSRLLSDRFSAERPKGSFSTLEIQRTEQGDSAMYLCASSLMRLAGGRSYNEQLFGPGTRLTVL.

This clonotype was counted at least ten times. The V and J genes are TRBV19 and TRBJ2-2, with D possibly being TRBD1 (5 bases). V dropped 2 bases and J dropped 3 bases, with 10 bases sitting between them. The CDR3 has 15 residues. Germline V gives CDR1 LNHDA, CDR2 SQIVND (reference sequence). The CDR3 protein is CASSILGPDTGELFF. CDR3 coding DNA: TGTGCCAGTAGTATATTGGGGCCGGACACCGGGGAGCTGTTTTTT.

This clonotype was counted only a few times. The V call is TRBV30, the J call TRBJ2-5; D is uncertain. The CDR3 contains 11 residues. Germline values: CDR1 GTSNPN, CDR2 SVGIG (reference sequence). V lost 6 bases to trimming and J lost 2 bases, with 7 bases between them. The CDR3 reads CACHGQETQYF. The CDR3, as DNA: TGTGCCTGTCACGGGCAAGAGACCCAGTACTTC.

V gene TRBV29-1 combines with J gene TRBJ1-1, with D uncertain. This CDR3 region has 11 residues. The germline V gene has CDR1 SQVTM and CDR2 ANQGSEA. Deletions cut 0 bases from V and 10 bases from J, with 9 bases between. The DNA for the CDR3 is TGCAGCGTTGAAGACCCAGGAGGAGCTTTCTTT. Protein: CSVEDPGGAFF.

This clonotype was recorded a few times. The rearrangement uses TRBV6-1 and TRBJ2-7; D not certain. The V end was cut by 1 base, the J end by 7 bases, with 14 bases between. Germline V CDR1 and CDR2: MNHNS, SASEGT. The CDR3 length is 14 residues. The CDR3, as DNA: TGTGCCAGCAGTGAAGTCGTGGTTGGTGGGGAGCAGTACTTC. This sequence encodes CASSEVVVGGEQYF.